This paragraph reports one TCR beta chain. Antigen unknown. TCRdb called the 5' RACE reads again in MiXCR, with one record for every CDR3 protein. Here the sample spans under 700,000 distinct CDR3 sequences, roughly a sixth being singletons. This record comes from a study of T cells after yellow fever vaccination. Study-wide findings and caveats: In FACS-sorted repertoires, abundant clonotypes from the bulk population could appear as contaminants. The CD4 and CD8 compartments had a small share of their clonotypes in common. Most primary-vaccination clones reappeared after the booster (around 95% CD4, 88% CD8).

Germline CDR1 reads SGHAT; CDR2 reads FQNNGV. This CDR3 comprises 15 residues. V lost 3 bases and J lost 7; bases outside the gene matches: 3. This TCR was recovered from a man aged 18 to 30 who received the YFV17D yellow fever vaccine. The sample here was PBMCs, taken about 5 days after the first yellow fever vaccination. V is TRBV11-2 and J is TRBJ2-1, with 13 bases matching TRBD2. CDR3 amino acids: CASSFRTSGGNEQFF. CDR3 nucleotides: TGTGCCAGCAGCTTTCGGACTAGCGGGGGAAATGAGCAGTTCTTC.